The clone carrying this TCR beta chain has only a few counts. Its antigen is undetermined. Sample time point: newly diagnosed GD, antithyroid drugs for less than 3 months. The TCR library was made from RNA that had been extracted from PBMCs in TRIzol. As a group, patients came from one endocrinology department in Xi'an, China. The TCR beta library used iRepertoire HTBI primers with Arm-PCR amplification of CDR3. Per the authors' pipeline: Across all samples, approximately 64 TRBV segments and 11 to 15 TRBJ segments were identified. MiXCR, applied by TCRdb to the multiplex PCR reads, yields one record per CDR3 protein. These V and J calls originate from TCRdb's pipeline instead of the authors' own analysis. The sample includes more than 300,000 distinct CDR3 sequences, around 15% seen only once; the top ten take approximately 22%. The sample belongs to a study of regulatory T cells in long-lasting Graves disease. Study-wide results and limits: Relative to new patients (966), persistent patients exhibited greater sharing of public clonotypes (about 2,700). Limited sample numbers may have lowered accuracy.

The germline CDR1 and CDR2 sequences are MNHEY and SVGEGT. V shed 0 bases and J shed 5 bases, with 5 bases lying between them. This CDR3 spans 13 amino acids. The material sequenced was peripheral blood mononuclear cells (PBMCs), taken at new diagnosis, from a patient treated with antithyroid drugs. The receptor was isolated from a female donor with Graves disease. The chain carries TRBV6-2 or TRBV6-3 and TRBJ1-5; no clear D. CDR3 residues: CASSYSRYQPQHF. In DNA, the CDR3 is TGTGCCAGCAGTTACTCGAGATATCAGCCCCAGCATTTT.